This is a list of T cell receptor beta chains from one sample in a study of cytomegalovirus exposure and HLA in healthy donors. Here immunoSEQ multiplex PCR was the method, and the copy in TCRdb shows in-frame clones only, minus some. The repertoire has some 140,000 clones, about 64% of them found once; the top ten carry less than 2.5%. The sample was PBMCs. The receptor set was obtained from a woman aged 40 to 50 in good health and CMV-seronegative. Both conserved end residues are part of each CDR3. Fields, in order: V gene, clone size, D gene, J gene, CDR3 protein, CDR3 DNA. A D gene is named only where the DNA matches it firmly. Clone size is not always given. Where it is, it says once, few, many or a class for expanded clones.

TRBV10-3	.	.	TRBJ1-5	CAISESGGSNQPQHF	TGTGCCATCAGTGAGTCCGGGGGTAGCAATCAGCCCCAGCATTTT
TRBV5-4	few	TRBD2	TRBJ2-3	CASSLSLAGGDTQYF	TGTGCCAGCAGCTTGAGCCTAGCGGGGGGAGATACGCAGTATTTT
TRBV9	.	.	TRBJ1-3	CASSAHWSSSGNTIYF	TGTGCCAGCAGCGCCCATTGGAGCTCCTCTGGAAACACCATATATTTT
TRBV10-3	few	TRBD1	TRBJ1-1	CAISQGGAEAFF	TGTGCCATCAGCCAGGGGGGAGCTGAAGCTTTCTTT
TRBV6-6	once	.	TRBJ1-5	CASSYSEDRNQPQHF	TGTGCCAGCAGTTACTCCGAGGACAGAAATCAGCCCCAGCATTTT
TRBV27	.	.	TRBJ1-1	CASSLTRGITEAFF	TGTGCCAGCAGTTTAACTCGGGGGATCACTGAAGCTTTCTTT
TRBV7-2	.	TRBD1	TRBJ1-2	CASSHGGQGNSGYTF	TGTGCCAGCAGCCACGGGGGACAGGGAAATTCTGGCTACACCTTC
TRBV4-3	.	.	TRBJ1-2	CASSQDRRLGGGYTF	TGCGCCAGCAGCCAAGATCGAAGGCTTGGGGGGGGCTACACCTTC
TRBV2	few	.	TRBJ2-5	CASSEQRVGETQYF	TGTGCCAGCAGTGAACAGCGGGTGGGAGAGACCCAGTACTTC
TRBV30	.	TRBD2	TRBJ2-3	CAWSIQTGGREDTQYF	TGTGCCTGGAGCATTCAGACGGGGGGACGCGAAGATACGCAGTATTTT
TRBV4-3	.	.	TRBJ1-1	CASSQRRGTEAFF	TGCGCCAGCAGCCAAAGACGCGGCACTGAAGCTTTCTTT
TRBV6-6	.	.	TRBJ2-7	CASSYGLNSYEQYF	TGTGCCAGCAGTTACGGGCTAAACTCCTACGAGCAGTACTTC
TRBV30	.	TRBD1	TRBJ1-2	CAWSTSDRVNGYTF	TGTGCCTGGAGTACCTCGGACAGGGTAAATGGCTACACCTTC
TRBV7-9	.	.	TRBJ1-5	CASSPPTGLNQPQHF	TGTGCCAGCAGCCCTCCTACAGGGCTAAATCAGCCCCAGCATTTT
TRBV5-4	.	.	TRBJ1-2	CASSRGGQGLGGYTF	TGTGCCAGCAGCCGGGGAGGGCAGGGTCTGGGAGGCTACACCTTC
TRBV10-3	.	TRBD1	TRBJ2-1	CAINSGTVYNEQFF	TGTGCCATCAATTCCGGGACAGTGTACAATGAGCAGTTCTTC
TRBV10-3	.	TRBD1	TRBJ1-1	CAIRSTGGMTEAFF	TGTGCCATCAGATCGACAGGGGGCATGACTGAAGCTTTCTTT
TRBV30	few	.	TRBJ1-4	CAWRRDTQFTNEKLFF	TGTGCCTGGAGGAGGGACACCCAATTCACTAATGAAAAACTGTTTTTT
TRBV6-6	once	.	TRBJ2-7	CASRLGQDYEQYF	TGTGCCAGCAGGTTGGGACAAGACTACGAGCAGTACTTC
TRBV5-1	.	TRBD2	TRBJ2-5	CASSLGLAGGLGTQYF	TGCGCCAGCAGCTTGGGACTAGCGGGGGGGCTTGGGACCCAGTACTTC
TRBV2	.	TRBD1	TRBJ1-4	CASQLTGGLEKLFF	TGTGCCAGCCAACTGACAGGGGGGCTTGAAAAACTGTTTTTT
TRBV5-1	.	TRBD2	TRBJ2-5	CASSPGTSARQETQYF	TGCGCCAGCAGCCCAGGGACTAGCGCTAGACAAGAGACCCAGTACTTC
TRBV19	.	.	TRBJ2-1	CASSITGSDNEQFF	TGTGCCAGTAGTATAACAGGGTCGGACAATGAGCAGTTCTTC
TRBV7-2	.	TRBD1	TRBJ2-5	CASSYQGGAGETQYF	TGTGCCAGCAGCTACCAAGGGGGCGCGGGAGAGACCCAGTACTTC